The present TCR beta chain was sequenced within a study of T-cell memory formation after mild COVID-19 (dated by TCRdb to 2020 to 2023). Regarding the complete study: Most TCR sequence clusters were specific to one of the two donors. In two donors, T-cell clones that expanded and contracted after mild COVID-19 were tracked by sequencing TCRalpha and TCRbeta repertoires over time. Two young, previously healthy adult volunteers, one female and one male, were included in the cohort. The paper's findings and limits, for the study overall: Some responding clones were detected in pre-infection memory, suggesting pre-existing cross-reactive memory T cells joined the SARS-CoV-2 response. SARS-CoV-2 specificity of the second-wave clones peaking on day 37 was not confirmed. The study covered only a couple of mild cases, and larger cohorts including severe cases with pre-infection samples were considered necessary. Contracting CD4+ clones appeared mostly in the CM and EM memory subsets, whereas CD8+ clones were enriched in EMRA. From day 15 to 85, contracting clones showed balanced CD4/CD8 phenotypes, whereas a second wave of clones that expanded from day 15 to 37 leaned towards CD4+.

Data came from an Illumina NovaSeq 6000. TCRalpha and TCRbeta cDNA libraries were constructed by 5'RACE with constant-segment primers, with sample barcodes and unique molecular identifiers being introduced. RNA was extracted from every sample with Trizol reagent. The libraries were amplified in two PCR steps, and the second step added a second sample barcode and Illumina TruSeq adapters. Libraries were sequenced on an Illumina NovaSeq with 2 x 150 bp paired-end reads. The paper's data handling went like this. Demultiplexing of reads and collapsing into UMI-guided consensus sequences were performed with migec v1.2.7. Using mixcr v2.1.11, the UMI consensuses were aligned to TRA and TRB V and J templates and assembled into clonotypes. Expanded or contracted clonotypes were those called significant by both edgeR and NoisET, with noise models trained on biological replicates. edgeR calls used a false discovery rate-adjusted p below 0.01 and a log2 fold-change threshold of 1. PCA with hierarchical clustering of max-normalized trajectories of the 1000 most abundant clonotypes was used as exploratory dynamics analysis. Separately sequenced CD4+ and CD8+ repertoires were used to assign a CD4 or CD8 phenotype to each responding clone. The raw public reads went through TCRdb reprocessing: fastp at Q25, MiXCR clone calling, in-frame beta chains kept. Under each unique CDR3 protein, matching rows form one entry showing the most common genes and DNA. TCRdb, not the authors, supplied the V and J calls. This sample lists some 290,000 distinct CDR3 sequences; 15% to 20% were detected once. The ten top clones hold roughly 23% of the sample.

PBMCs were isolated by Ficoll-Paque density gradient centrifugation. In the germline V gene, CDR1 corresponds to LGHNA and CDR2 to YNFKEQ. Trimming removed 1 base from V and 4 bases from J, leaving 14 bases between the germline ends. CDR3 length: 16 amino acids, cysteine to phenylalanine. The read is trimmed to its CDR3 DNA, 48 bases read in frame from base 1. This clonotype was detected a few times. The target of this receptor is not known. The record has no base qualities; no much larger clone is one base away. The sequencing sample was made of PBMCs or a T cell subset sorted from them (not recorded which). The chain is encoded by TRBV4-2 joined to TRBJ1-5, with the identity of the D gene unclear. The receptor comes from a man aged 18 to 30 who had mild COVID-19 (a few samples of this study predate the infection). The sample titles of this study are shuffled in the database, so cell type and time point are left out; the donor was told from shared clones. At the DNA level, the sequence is TGTGCCAGCAGCCAAGGGCCGACGGCGGGTAATCAGCCCCAGCATTTT. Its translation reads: CASSQGPTAGNQPQHF.